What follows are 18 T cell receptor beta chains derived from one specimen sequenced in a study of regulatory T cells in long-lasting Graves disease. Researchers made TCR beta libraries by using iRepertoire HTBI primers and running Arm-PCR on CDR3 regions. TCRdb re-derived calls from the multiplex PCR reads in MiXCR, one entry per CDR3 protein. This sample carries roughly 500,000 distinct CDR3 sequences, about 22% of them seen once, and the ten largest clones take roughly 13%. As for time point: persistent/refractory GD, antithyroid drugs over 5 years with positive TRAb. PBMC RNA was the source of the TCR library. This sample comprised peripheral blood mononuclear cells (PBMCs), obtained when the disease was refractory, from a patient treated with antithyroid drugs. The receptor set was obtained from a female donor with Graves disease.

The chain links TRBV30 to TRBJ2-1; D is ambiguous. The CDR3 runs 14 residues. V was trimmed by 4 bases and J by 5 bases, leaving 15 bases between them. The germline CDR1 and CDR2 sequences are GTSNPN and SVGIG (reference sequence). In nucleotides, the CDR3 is TGTGCCTGGAAGGTCCCACTCAACCACAATGAGCAGTTCTTC. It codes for CAWKVPLNHNEQFF.

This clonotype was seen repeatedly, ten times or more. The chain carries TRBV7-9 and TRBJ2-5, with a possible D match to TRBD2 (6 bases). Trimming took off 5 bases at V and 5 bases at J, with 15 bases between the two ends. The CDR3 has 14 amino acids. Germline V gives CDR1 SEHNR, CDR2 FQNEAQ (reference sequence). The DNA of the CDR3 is TGTGCCAGCAGCATAAGGCGGGATGGGGAGACCCAGTACTTC. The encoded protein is CASSIRRDGETQYF.

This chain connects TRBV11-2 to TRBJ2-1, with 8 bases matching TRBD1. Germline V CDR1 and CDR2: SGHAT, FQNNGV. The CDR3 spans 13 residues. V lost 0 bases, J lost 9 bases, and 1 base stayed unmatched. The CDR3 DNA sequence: TGTGCCAGCAGCTTAGAAGACAGGGGTGAGCAGTTCTTC. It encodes CASSLEDRGEQFF. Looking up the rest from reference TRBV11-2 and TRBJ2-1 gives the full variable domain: EAGVAQSPRYKIIEKRQSVAFWCNPISGHATLYWYQQILGQGPKLLIQFQNNGVVDDSQLPKDRFSAERLKGVDSTLKIQPAKLEDSAVYLCASSLEDRGEQFFGPGTRLTVL.

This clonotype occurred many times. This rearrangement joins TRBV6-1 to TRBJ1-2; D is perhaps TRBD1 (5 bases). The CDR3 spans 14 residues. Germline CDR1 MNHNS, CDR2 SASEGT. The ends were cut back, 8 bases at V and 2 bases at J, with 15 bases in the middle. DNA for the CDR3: TGTGCCAGCCGCCGGGACCCGGGAAACTATGGCTACACCTTC. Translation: CASRRDPGNYGYTF.

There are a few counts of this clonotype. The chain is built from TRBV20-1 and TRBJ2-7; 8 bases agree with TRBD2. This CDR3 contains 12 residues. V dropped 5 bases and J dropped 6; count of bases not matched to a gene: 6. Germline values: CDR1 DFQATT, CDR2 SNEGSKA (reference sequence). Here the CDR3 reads CSAPGLAGEQYF. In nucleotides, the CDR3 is TGCAGTGCTCCCGGACTAGCAGGCGAGCAGTACTTC.

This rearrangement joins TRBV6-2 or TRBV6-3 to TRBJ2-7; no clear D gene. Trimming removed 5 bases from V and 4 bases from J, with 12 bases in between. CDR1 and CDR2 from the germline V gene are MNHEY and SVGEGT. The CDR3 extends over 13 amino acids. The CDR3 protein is CASSENVLYEQYF. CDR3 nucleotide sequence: TGTGCCAGCAGTGAAAACGTATTATACGAGCAGTACTTC.

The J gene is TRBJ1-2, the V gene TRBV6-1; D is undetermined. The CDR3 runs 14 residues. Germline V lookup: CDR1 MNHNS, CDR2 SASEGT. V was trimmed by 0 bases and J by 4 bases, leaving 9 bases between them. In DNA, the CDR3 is TGTGCCAGCAGTGAAGCGGGCCGATTCTATGGCTACACCTTC. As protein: CASSEAGRFYGYTF.

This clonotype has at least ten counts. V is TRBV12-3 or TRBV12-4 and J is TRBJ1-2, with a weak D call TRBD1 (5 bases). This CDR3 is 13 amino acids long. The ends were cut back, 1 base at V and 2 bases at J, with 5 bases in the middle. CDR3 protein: CASSLGDNYGYTF. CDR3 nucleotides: TGTGCCAGCAGTTTAGGGGACAACTATGGCTACACCTTC.

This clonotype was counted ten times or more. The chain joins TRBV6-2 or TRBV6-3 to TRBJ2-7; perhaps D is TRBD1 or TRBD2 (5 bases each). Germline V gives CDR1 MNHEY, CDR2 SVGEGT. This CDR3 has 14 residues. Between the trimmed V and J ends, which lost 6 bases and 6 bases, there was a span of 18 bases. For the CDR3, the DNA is TGTGCCAGCAGCCAGCTGGGGGACCGGGGCGAGCAGTACTTC. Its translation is CASSQLGDRGEQYF.

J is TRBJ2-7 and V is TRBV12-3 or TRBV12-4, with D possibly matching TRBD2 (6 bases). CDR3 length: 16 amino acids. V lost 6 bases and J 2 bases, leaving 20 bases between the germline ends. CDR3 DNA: TGTGCCAGCAGCCCGGGATCGACTAGTCAAGCCTACGAGCAGTACTTC. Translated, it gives CASSPGSTSQAYEQYF.

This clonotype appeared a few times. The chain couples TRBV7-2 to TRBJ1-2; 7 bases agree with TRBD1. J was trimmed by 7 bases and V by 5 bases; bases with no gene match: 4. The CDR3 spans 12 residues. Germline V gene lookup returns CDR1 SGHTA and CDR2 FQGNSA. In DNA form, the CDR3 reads TGTGCCAGCAGCCCACGGACAGGTGGCTACACCTTC. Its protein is CASSPRTGGYTF.

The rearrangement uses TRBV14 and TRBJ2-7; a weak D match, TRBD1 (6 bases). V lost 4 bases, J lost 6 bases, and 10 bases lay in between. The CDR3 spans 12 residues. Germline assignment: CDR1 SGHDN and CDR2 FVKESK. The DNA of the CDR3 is TGTGCCAGCAGCCCACAGGGTTTCGAGCAGTACTTC. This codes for CASSPQGFEQYF.

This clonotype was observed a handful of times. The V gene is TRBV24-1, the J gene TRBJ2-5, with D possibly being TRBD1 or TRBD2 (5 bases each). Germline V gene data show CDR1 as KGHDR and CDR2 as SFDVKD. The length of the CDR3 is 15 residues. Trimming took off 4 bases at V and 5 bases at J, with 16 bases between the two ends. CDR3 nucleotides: TGTGCCACCAGTGACTCCAGAGGGACGGTGGAGACCCAGTACTTC. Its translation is CATSDSRGTVETQYF.

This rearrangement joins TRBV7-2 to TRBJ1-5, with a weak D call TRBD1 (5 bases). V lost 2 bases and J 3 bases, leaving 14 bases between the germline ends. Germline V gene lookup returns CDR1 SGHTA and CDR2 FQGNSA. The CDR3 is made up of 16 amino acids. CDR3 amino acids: CASSLLGVGNNQPQHF. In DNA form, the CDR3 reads TGTGCCAGCAGCTTATTAGGGGTTGGGAACAATCAGCCCCAGCATTTT.

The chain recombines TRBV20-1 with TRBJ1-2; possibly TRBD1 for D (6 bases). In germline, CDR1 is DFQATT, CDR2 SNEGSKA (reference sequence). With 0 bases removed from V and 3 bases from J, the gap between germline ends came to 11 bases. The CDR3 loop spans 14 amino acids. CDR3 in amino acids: CSAREGGVYYGYTF. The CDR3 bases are TGCAGTGCTAGAGAGGGGGGCGTTTACTATGGCTACACCTTC.

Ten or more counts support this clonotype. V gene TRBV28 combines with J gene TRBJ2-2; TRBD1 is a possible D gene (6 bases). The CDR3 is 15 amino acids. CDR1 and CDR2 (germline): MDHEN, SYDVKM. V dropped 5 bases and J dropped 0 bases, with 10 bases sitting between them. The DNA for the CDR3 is TGTGCCAGCAGTCGGACAGACGCGAACACCGGGGAGCTGTTTTTT. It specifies CASSRTDANTGELFF. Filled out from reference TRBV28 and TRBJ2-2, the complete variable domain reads DVKVTQSSRYLVKRTGEKVFLECVQDMDHENMFWYRQDPGLGLRLIYFSYDVKMKEKGDIPEGYSVSREKKERFSLILESASTNQTSMYLCASSRTDANTGELFFGEGSRLTVL.

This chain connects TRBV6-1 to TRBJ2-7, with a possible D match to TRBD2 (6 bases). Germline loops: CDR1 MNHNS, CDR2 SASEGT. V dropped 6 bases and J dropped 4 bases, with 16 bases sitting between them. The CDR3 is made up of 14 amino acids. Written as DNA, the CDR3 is TGTGCCAGCAGCTACGGAGGGTCAGTGTACGAGCAGTACTTC. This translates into CASSYGGSVYEQYF.

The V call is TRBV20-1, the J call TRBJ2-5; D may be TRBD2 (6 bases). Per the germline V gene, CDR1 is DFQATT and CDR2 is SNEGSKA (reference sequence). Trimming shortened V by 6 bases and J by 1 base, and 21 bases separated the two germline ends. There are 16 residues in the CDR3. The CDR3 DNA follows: TGCAGTGCAAGAAATAGCGGAAGGGGTTTCCAAGAGACCCAGTACTTC. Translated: CSARNSGRGFQETQYF.